This T cell receptor (beta chain) was recovered during a study of response to subunit inactivated influenza vaccine. Study-level results: Every seasonal influenza vaccination brings in few new T cells, the authors suggested.

TCRdb fed the RT-PCR reads into MiXCR, producing one record per CDR3 protein. Among approximately 200,000 distinct CDR3 sequences listed, around an eighth were seen once. Only a few counts were recorded for this clonotype. Its matching antigen is unknown. With V trimmed by 3 bases and J by 4 bases, 5 bases remained unmatched. The CDR3 extends over 16 amino acids. The germline V gene has CDR1 SGHKS and CDR2 YYEKEE (reference sequence). This receptor was obtained from a man aged 45-65 years who received an inactivated influenza vaccine. V and J are TRBV5-5 and TRBJ2-7, with TRBD2 matching over 15 bases. Sequencing was performed on CD8+ T cells sorted from PBMCs, taken approximately 5 days after vaccination. CDR3 protein: CASSWGLAGGIYEQYF. In DNA, the CDR3 is TGTGCCAGCAGCTGGGGACTAGCGGGAGGTATATACGAGCAGTACTTC.